The next 14 T cell receptor beta chains were all read from a single sample in a study of T cell repertoires in cytomegalovirus infection (dated by TCRdb to about 2019). Reading the label with the study, this specimen's treatment or condition is: in vitro stimulation with specific CMV peptide epitopes to enrich CMV-specific T cells. Data came from an Illumina HiSeq 1500. TCRdb reworked the public reads: Q25 trimming with fastp, MiXCR clone assembly, productive beta chains retained. Duplicate CDR3 protein sequences are folded into a single record with the most common DNA and genes. For this sample there are some 800,000 distinct CDR3 sequences; approximately 29% appear just once. The ten largest clones represent 9.5% to 15% of the sample. Their antigen targets remain unknown. Source: cultured CD8+ T cells from PBMCs, taken from culture after CMV antigen stimulation. These receptors all stem from a human donor in good health (CMV status not recorded). Some clones in this sample may be carry-over from other donors' samples.

V is TRBV27 and J is TRBJ2-7, with D tentatively TRBD2 (6 bases). CDR1 and CDR2 from the germline V gene are MNHEY and SMNVEV (reference sequence). V shed 2 bases and J shed 4 bases, with 12 bases lying between them. This CDR3 spans 14 amino acids. The CDR3 coding sequence is TGTGCCAGCAGTTTAAATGCCGGGACTTACGAGCAGTACGTC. Translation: CASSLNAGTYEQYV.

This chain connects TRBV6-1 to TRBJ2-7; TRBD1 matches at 7 bases. CDR1 is MNHNS, CDR2 SASEGT, per germline. The CDR3 length is 16 residues. V lost 4 bases, J lost 2 bases, and 11 bases stayed unmatched. The CDR3 nucleotides are TGTGCCAGCAGTGGACAGGGACCACCCGTCCCCTACGAGCAGTACTTC. Translating gives CASSGQGPPVPYEQYF.

This chain uses TRBV7-2 with TRBJ2-4; no reliable D call. Trimming stripped 2 bases from V and 0 bases from J, with 8 bases between. CDR1 is SGHTA and CDR2 is FQGNSA in the germline V gene. The length of the CDR3 is 15 residues. CDR3 coding DNA: TGTGCCAGCAGCTTAAATGGCGTAGCCAAAAACATTCAGTACTTC. It encodes CASSLNGVAKNIQYF. The variable domain in full, with the rest retrieved from reference TRBV7-2 and TRBJ2-4, is GAGVSQSPSNKVTEKGKDVELRCDPISGHTALYWYRQSLGQGLEFLIYFQGNSAPDKSGLPSDRFSAERTGGSVSTLTIQRTQQEDSAVYLCASSLNGVAKNIQYFGAGTRLSVL.

The V and J genes are TRBV6-5 and TRBJ2-7; 9 bases are shared with TRBD1. The CDR3 contains 15 residues. Germline V gives CDR1 MNHEY, CDR2 SVGAGI. V gave up 0 bases and J gave up 6 bases; unmatched junction bases: 6. The CDR3 DNA reads TGTGCCAGCAGTTACTCGGGGACAGGGTTAAGCGAGCAGTACTTC. It yields the protein CASSYSGTGLSEQYF.

CDR3 in amino acids: CASIHRGRNEKLFF. The CDR3 DNA reads TGTGCCAGTATCCACAGGGGGCGCAATGAAAAACTGTTTTTT. The chain carries TRBV19 and TRBJ1-4; TRBD1 agrees at 9 bases. Germline trimming cut 7 bases from V and 5 bases from J; bases unmatched to any gene: 5. Per the germline V gene, CDR1 is LNHDA and CDR2 is SQIVND (reference sequence). The CDR3 is made up of 14 amino acids.

The rearrangement links TRBV5-6 to TRBJ2-5, with 8 bases that match TRBD1. With 3 bases clipped from V and 9 bases from J, the junction kept 10 bases outside the gene matches. In germline, CDR1 is SGHDT, CDR2 YYEEEE. The length of the CDR3 is 14 residues. This CDR3 reads CASSSGGGISAQYF. As DNA, the CDR3 is TGTGCCAGCAGCTCAGGGGGCGGAATATCGGCCCAGTACTTC.

The chain has TRBV5-5 and TRBJ1-1; weak D call: TRBD1 (6 bases). CDR1 SGHKS and CDR2 YYEKEE come from the germline V gene (reference sequence). CDR3 length: 15 amino acids. V lost 4 bases, J lost 4 bases, and 17 bases lay in between. As DNA, the CDR3 is TGTGCCAGCAGCCTAAGTACAGGGCGCGGCACTGAAGCTTTCTTT. It translates to CASSLSTGRGTEAFF.

The chain links TRBV5-6 to TRBJ2-7; D unclear. This CDR3 is 14 amino acids long. Trimming took 4 bases from V and 4 from J, leaving 15 bases between them. In germline, CDR1 is SGHDT, CDR2 YYEEEE. The DNA of the CDR3 is TGTGCCAGCAGCATAACCCTCCCTGGATACGAGCAGTACTTC. It specifies CASSITLPGYEQYF. The full variable domain, completed using reference TRBV5-6 and TRBJ2-7, is DAGVTQSPTHLIKTRGQQVTLRCSPKSGHDTVSWYQQALGQGPQFIFQYYEEEERQRGNFPDRFSGHQFPNYSSELNVNALLLGDSALYLCASSITLPGYEQYFGPGTRLTVT.

The rearrangement joins TRBV5-6 to TRBJ2-2, with TRBD1 matching over 9 bases. Germline values: CDR1 SGHDT, CDR2 YYEEEE. The CDR3 is made up of 14 amino acids. J gave up 9 bases and V 4 bases, and 7 bases lay outside the gene matches. CDR3 sequence (DNA): TGTGCCAGCAGCCGGACAGGGGAACGAAGGGAGCTGTTTTTT. This translates into CASSRTGERRELFF.

With respect to this clonotype: A single base separates this from a much larger clone, so it may be a read error. The rearrangement uses TRBV7-6 and TRBJ2-3; D might be TRBD2 (6 bases). Germline V lookup: CDR1 SGHVS, CDR2 FNYEAQ. The CDR3 loop spans 12 amino acids. This CDR3 reads CTSGLGTDTQYF. As DNA, the CDR3 is TGTACCAGCGGGCTGGGCACAGATACGCAGTATTTT.

Concerning this clonotype: At one of its ends the junction is not consistent with the germline gene, which may arise from a read error. CDR3 sequence (DNA): TGTGCTAGCAGCTCATTACAGGATCAGGCACAGAGCACTGAAGCTTTCTTT. Protein: CASSSLQDQAQSTEAFF. V and J are TRBV7-7 and TRBJ1-1, with a weak D call TRBD1 (5 bases). CDR3 length equals 17 residues. Germline CDR1 and CDR2: SSHAT and FNYEAQ (reference sequence).

The chain couples TRBV9 to TRBJ2-3, with 9 bases fitting TRBD2. V lost 0 bases and J lost 5; bases outside the gene matches: 4. CDR1 and CDR2 (germline): SGDLS, YYNGEE. This CDR3 comprises 15 residues. The CDR3 spells CASSVEGRGGDTQYF. DNA for the CDR3: TGTGCCAGCAGCGTAGAAGGGCGGGGGGGAGATACGCAGTATTTT. Based on the CDR3 plus reference TRBV9 and TRBJ2-3, the full variable domain is DSGVTQTPKHLITATGQRVTLRCSPRSGDLSVYWYQQSLDQGLQFLIQYYNGEERAKGNILERFSAQQFPDLHSELNLSSLELGDSALYFCASSVEGRGGDTQYFGPGTRLTVL.

This chain uses TRBV10-3 with TRBJ1-1, with 7 nucleotides matching TRBD1. The CDR3 contains 14 residues. CDR1 is ENHRY and CDR2 is SYGVKD in the germline V gene. Germline trimming cut 2 bases from V and 11 bases from J; bases unmatched to any gene: 11. For the CDR3, the DNA is TGTGCCATCAGTGAGCCCAAAGGTGACAGGGCCGCTTTCTTT. It encodes CAISEPKGDRAAFF.

This clonotype came up many times. This chain links TRBV29-1 with TRBJ2-2, with a tentative D call TRBD1 (6 bases). The ends were cut back, 6 bases at V and 5 bases at J, with 10 bases in the middle. Germline V gene lookup returns CDR1 SQVTM and CDR2 ANQGSEA. The CDR3 sequence is 12 residues long. The CDR3 loop is CSVQGRTGELFF. In nucleotides, the CDR3 is TGCAGCGTCCAGGGGCGGACCGGGGAGCTGTTTTTT.